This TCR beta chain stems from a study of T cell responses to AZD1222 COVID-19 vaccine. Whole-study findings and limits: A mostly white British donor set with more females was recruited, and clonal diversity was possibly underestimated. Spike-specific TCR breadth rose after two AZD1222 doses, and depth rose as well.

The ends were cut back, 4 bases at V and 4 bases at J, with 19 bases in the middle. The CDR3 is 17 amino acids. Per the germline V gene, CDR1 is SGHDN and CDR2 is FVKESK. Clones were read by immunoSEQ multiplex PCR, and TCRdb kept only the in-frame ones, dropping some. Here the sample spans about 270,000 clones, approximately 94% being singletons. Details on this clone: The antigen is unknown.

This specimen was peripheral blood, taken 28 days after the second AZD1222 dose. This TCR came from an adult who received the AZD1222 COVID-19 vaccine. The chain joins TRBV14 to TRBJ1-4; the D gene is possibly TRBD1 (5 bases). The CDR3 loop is CASSRHVLGPYNEKLFF. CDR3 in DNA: TGTGCCAGCAGCCGGCACGTTCTGGGACCTTATAATGAAAAACTGTTTTTT.